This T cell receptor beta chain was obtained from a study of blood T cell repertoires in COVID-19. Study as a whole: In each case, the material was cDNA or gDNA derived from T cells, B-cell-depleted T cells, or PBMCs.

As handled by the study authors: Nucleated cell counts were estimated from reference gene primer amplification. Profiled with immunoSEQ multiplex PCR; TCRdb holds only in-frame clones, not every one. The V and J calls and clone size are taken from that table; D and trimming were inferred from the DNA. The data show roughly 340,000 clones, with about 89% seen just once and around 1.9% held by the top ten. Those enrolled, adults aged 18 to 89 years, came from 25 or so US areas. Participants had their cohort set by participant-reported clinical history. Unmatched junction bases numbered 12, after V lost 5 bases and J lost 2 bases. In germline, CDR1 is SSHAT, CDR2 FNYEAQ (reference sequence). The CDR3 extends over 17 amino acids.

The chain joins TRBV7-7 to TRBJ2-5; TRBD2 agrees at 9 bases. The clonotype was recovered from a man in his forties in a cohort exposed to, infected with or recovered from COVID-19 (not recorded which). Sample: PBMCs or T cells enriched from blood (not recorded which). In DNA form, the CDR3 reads TGTGCCAGCAGCGTCGGGGTAGCGGGAGTGGGTCAAGAGACCCAGTACTTC. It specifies CASSVGVAGVGQETQYF.